This T cell receptor (beta chain) emerged from a study of T cells in Graves' hyperthyroidism and ophthalmopathy. Per the germline V gene, CDR1 is SEHNR and CDR2 is FQNEAQ (reference sequence). The CDR3 is 16 residues long. V shed 5 bases and J shed 3 bases, with 19 bases lying between them. What was amplified from RNA transcripts were TCR beta CDR3 regions. The TCR CDR3 first-round RT-PCR relied on the HTBI primer set. TCRdb fed the multiplex PCR reads into MiXCR, producing one record per CDR3 protein. In the table there are 480,000 or so distinct CDR3 sequences, 46% of which are singletons. The table lists this clonotype with many counts.

The genes are TRBV7-9 and TRBJ1-2, with D possibly matching TRBD1 (5 bases). Sequencing was done on a sample of peripheral blood or thyroid tissue (not recorded which). This clonotype originated in an adult woman with Graves' disease, either hyperthyroidism or ophthalmopathy (not recorded which). CDR3 sequence (DNA): TGTGCCAGCAGCCCACTCCAGGGTTTAAGGTACTATGGCTACACCTTC. This encodes CASSPLQGLRYYGYTF.